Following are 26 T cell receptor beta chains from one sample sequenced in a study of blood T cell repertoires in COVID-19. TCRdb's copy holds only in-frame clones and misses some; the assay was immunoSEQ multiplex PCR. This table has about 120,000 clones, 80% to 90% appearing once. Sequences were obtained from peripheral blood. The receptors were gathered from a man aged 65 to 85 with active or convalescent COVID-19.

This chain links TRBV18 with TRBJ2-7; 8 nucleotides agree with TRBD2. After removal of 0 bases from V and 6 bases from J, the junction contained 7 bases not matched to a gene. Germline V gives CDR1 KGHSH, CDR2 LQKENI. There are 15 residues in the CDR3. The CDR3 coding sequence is TGTGCCAGCTCACCACCGTCGGGAGGGCCCGGCGAGCAGTACTTC. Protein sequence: CASSPPSGGPGEQYF.

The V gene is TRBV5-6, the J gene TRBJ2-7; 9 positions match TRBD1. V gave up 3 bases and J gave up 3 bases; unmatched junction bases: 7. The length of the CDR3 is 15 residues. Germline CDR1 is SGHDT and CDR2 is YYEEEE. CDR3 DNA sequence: TGTGCCAGCAGCTCCTTTGGGACAGGGAACTACGAGCAGTACTTC. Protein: CASSSFGTGNYEQYF.

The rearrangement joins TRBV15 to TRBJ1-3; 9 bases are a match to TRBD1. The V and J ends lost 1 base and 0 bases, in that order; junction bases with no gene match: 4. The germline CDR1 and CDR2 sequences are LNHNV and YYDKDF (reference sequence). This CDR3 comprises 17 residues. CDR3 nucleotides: TGTGCCACCAGCAGAGGAACAGGGGGCCCCTCTGGAAACACCATATATTTT. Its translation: CATSRGTGGPSGNTIYF.

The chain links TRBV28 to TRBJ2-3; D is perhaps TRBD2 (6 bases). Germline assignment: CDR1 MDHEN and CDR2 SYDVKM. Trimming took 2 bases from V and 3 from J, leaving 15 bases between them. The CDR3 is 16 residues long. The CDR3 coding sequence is TGTGCCAGCAGTTTAGGGCGGGGAGGTGGGACAGATACGCAGTATTTT. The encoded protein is CASSLGRGGGTDTQYF.

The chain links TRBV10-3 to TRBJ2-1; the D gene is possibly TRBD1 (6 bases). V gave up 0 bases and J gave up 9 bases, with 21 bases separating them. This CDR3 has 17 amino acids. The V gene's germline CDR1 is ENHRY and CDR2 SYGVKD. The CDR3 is CAISESQGLALWGEQFF. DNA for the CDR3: TGTGCCATCAGTGAGTCACAGGGCCTAGCACTCTGGGGTGAGCAGTTCTTC.

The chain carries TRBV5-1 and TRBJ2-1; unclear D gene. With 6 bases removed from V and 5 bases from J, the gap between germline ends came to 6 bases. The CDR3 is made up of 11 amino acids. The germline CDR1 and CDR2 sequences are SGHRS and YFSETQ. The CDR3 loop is CASNYNNEQFF. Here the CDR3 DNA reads TGCGCCAGCAACTACAACAATGAGCAGTTCTTC.

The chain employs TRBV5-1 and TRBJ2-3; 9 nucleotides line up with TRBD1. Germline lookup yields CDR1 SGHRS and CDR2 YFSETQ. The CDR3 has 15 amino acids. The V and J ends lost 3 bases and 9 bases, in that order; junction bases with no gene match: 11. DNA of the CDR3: TGCGCCAGCAGCTCCGACACCCGGACAGGGGTCACGCAGTATTTT. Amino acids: CASSSDTRTGVTQYF. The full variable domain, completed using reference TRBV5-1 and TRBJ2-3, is KAGVTQTPRYLIKTRGQQVTLSCSPISGHRSVSWYQQTPGQGLQFLFEYFSETQRNKGNFPGRFSGRQFSNSRSEMNVSTLELGDSALYLCASSSDTRTGVTQYFGPGTRLTVL.

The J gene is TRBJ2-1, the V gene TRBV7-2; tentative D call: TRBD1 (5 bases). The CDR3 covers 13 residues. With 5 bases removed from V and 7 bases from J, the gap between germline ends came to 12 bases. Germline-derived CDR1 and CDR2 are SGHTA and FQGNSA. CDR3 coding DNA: TGTGCCAGCAGCCCAGGGAATCCGAATGAGCAGTTCTTC. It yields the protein CASSPGNPNEQFF.

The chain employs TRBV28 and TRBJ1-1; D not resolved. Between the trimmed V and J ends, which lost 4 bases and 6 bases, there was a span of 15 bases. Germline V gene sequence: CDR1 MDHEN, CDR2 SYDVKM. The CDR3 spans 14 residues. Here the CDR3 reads CASSSNGKKAEAFF. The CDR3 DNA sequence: TGTGCCAGCAGTTCCAACGGGAAGAAGGCTGAAGCTTTCTTT.

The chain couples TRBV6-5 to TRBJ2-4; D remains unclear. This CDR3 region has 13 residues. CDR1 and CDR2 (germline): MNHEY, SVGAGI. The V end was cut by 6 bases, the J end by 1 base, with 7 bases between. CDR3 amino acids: CASSPGAKNIQYF. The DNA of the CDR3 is TGTGCCAGCAGCCCCGGTGCCAAAAACATTCAGTACTTC.

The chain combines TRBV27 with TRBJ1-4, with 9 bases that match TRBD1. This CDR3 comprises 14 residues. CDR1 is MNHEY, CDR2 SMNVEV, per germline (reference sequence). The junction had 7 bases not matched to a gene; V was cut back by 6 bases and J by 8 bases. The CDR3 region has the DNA TGTGCCAGCAGCAGACAGGGGGGGTTCGAAAAACTGTTTTTT. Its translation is CASSRQGGFEKLFF.

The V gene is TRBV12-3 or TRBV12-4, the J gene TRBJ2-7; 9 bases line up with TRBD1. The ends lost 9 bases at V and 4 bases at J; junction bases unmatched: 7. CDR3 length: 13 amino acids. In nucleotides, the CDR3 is TGTGCCAGTTACAGGGGGCCAGGATACGAGCAGTACTTC. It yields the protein CASYRGPGYEQYF.

The CDR3 DNA reads as TGTGCCAGCAGTTACAGGGGAGAGACCCAGTACTTC. Protein sequence: CASSYRGETQYF. This chain uses TRBV2 with TRBJ2-5; 7 bases align to TRBD1. Germline V lookup: CDR1 SNHLY, CDR2 FYNNEI. This CDR3 region has 12 residues. V gave up 5 bases and J gave up 4 bases; unmatched junction bases: 1.

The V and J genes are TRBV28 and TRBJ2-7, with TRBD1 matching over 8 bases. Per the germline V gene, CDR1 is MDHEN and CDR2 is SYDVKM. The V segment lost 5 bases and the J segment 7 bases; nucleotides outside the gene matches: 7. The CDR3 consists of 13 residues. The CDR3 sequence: CASSTRTGWEQYF. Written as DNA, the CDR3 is TGTGCCAGCAGTACCCGGACAGGGTGGGAGCAGTACTTC.

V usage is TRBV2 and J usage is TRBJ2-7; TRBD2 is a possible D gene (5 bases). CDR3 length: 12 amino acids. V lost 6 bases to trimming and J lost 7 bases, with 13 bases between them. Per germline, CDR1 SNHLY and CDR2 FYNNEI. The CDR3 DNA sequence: TGTGCCAGCAGATTCGTGGAGGCGGAGCAGTACTTC. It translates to CASRFVEAEQYF. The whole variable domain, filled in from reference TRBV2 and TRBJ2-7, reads EPEVTQTPSHQVTQMGQEVILRCVPISNHLYFYWYRQILGQKVEFLVSFYNNEISEKSEIFDDQFSVERPDGSNFTLKIRSTKLEDSAMYFCASRFVEAEQYFGPGTRLTVT.

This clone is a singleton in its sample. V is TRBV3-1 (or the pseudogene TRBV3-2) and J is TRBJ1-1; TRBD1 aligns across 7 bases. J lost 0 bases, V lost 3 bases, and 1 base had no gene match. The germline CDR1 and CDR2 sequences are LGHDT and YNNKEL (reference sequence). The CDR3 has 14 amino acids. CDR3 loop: CASSHGTVNTEAFF. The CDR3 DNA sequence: TGTGCCAGCAGCCACGGGACAGTGAACACTGAAGCTTTCTTT.

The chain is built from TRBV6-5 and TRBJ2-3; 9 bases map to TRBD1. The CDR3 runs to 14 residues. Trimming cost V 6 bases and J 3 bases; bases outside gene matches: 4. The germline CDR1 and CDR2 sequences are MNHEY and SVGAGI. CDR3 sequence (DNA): TGTGCCAGCAGCGACAGGGGGTTAACAGATACGCAGTATTTT. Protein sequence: CASSDRGLTDTQYF.

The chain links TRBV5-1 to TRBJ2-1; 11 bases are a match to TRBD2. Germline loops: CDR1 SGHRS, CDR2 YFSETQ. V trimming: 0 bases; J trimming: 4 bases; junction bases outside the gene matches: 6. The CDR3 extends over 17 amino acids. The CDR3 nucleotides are TGCGCCAGCAGCTTGGGGACCGGGACTAGCGGATACAATGAGCAGTTCTTC. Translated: CASSLGTGTSGYNEQFF.

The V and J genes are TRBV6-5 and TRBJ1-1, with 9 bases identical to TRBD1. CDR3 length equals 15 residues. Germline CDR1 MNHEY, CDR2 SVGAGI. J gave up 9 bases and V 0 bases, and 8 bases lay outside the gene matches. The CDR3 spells CASSYSGQGHFQAFF. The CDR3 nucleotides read TGTGCCAGCAGTTACTCGGGACAGGGCCACTTTCAAGCTTTCTTT.

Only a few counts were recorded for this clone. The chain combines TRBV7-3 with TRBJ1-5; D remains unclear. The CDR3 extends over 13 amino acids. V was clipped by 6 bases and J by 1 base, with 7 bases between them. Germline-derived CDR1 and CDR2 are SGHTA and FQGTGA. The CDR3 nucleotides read TGTGCCAGCAGTCTAGACAGCAATCAGCCCCAGCATTTT. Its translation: CASSLDSNQPQHF.

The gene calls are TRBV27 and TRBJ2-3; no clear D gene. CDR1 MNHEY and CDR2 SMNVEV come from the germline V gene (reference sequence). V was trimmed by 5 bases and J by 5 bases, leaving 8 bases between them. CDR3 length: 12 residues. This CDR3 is CASSTPGDTQYF. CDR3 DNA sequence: TGTGCCAGCAGTACCCCGGGAGATACGCAGTATTTT.

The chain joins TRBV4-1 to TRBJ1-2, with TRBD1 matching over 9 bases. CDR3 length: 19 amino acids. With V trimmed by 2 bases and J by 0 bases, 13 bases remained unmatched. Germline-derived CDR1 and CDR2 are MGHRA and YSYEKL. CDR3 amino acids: CASSQQSSGQGETNYGYTF. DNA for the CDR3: TGCGCCAGCAGCCAACAAAGTTCGGGACAGGGAGAAACTAACTATGGCTACACCTTC.

The CDR3 loop is CASSLGTGNTGELFF. The CDR3 DNA reads as TGCGCCAGCAGCTTGGGGACAGGGAACACCGGGGAGCTGTTTTTT. J is TRBJ2-2 and V is TRBV5-1; 7 bases match TRBD1. Germline V gene sequence: CDR1 SGHRS, CDR2 YFSETQ. After removal of 0 bases from V and 1 base from J, the junction contained 0 bases not matched to a gene. The CDR3 runs to 15 residues.

The DNA for the CDR3 is TGTGCCAGCCGTCTGAAGCTAGCCGGCTACAATGAGCAGTTCTTC. Its translation: CASRLKLAGYNEQFF. The chain uses TRBV28 and TRBJ2-1, with a weak D call TRBD2 (5 bases). This CDR3 comprises 15 residues. From germline, CDR1 is MDHEN and CDR2 SYDVKM. Trimming took 8 bases from V and 3 from J, leaving 17 bases between them.

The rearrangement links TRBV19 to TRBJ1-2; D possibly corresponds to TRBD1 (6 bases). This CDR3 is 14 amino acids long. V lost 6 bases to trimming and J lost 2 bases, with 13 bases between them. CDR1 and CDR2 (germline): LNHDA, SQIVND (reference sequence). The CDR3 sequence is CASRETGSNYGYTF. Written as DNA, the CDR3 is TGTGCCAGTAGAGAAACAGGGTCGAACTATGGCTACACCTTC.

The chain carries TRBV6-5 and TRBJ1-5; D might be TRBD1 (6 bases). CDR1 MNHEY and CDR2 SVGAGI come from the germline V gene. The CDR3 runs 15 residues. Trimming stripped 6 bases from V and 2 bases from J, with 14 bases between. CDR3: CASSSQGNGNQPQHF. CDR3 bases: TGTGCCAGCAGCTCACAGGGAAACGGCAATCAGCCCCAGCATTTT.